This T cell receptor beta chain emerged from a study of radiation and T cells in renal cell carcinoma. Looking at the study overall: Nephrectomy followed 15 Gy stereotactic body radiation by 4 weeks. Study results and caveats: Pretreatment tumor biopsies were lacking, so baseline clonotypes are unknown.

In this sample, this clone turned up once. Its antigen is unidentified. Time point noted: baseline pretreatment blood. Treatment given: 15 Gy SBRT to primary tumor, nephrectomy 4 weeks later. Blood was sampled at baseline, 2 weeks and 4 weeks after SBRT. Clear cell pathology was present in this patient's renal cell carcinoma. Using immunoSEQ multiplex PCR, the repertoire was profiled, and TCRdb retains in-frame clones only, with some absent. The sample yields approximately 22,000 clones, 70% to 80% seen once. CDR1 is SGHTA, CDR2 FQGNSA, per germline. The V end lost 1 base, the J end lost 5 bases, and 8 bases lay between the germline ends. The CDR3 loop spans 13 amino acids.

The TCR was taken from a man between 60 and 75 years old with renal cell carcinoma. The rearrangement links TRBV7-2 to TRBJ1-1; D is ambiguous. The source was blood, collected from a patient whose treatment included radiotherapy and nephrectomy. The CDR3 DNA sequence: TGTGCCAGCAGCTTAGTGCTGGATACTGAAGCTTTCTTT. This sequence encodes CASSLVLDTEAFF.